Below are 21 T cell receptor beta chains sequenced from a single sample in a study of blood T cell repertoires in COVID-19. Repertoires were generated with immunoSEQ multiplex PCR, while TCRdb's copy carries only in-frame clones and drops some. Of fewer than 300,000 clones listed, more than 65% are singletons. Sequences were obtained from peripheral blood. These receptors were collected from a woman younger than 35 with acute or convalescent COVID-19.

The chain is built from TRBV2 and TRBJ2-7, with 11 bases lining up with TRBD2. Germline assignment: CDR1 SNHLY and CDR2 FYNNEI. This CDR3 is built from 16 residues. J gave up 4 bases and V 6 bases, and 11 bases lay outside the gene matches. The DNA of the CDR3 is TGTGCCAGCAGGCCGGAGACCGGGACTAGCGGTTACGAGCAGTACTTC. Protein: CASRPETGTSGYEQYF.

The chain has TRBV18 and TRBJ1-1; a possible D gene is TRBD1 (6 bases). Germline CDR1 reads KGHSH; CDR2 reads LQKENI. This CDR3 contains 15 residues. V was shortened by 4 bases and J by 0 bases, with 12 bases between the two germline ends. The CDR3 region is CASSHPQGMNTEAFF. CDR3 in DNA: TGTGCCAGCTCACACCCCCAGGGGATGAACACTGAAGCTTTCTTT.

The gene calls are TRBV10-3 and TRBJ2-1; D gene uncertain. The V end was cut by 2 bases, the J end by 4 bases, with 18 bases between. The CDR3 has 17 residues. CDR1 ENHRY and CDR2 SYGVKD come from the germline V gene. CDR3 in DNA: TGTGCCATCAGTGAGGAAGTTAGCCTCCCCACATACAATGAGCAGTTCTTC. Translation gives CAISEEVSLPTYNEQFF.

The chain employs TRBV5-1 and TRBJ1-2; weak D call: TRBD1 (6 bases). V was pared by 0 bases and J by 2 bases, with 11 bases between. Germline V gene sequence: CDR1 SGHRS, CDR2 YFSETQ. The CDR3 spans 15 residues. CDR3 bases: TGCGCCAGCAGCTTGGTCGCAGGGGCGAACTATGGCTACACCTTC. It codes for CASSLVAGANYGYTF. The full variable domain, its missing parts supplied by reference TRBV5-1 and TRBJ1-2, is KAGVTQTPRYLIKTRGQQVTLSCSPISGHRSVSWYQQTPGQGLQFLFEYFSETQRNKGNFPGRFSGRQFSNSRSEMNVSTLELGDSALYLCASSLVAGANYGYTFGSGTRLTVV.

The J gene is TRBJ2-3, the V gene TRBV20-1; D remains ambiguous. Germline V lookup: CDR1 DFQATT, CDR2 SNEGSKA (reference sequence). V was trimmed by 2 bases and J by 6 bases, leaving 6 bases between them. CDR3 length: 11 residues. CDR3 DNA sequence: TGCAGTGCTAGACTGCGTGATACGCAGTATTTT. As protein: CSARLRDTQYF.

This chain connects TRBV28 to TRBJ2-1; D may be TRBD2 (6 bases). This CDR3 region has 15 residues. Germline CDR1 is MDHEN and CDR2 is SYDVKM. The V end lost 6 bases, the J end lost 6 bases, and 18 bases lay between the germline ends. In nucleotides, the CDR3 is TGTGCCAGCAGGCGAAAGACTAGGAAGTCCAATGAGCAGTTCTTC. Protein sequence: CASRRKTRKSNEQFF. Using reference TRBV28 and TRBJ2-1 for the parts outside the CDR3, the full variable domain is DVKVTQSSRYLVKRTGEKVFLECVQDMDHENMFWYRQDPGLGLRLIYFSYDVKMKEKGDIPEGYSVSREKKERFSLILESASTNQTSMYLCASRRKTRKSNEQFFGPGTRLTVL.

This clone was seen only a few times. The V call is TRBV27, the J call TRBJ2-5; tentative D call: TRBD2 (5 bases). Germline assignment: CDR1 MNHEY and CDR2 SMNVEV (reference sequence). The CDR3 consists of 13 residues. V gave up 7 bases and J gave up 5 bases, with 14 bases separating them. CDR3 residues: CASTAGTAETQYF. DNA for the CDR3: TGTGCCAGCACCGCGGGCACTGCGGAGACCCAGTACTTC.

The rearrangement links TRBV28 to TRBJ1-4; D remains unclear. V shed 8 bases and J shed 6 bases, with 7 bases lying between them. Germline CDR1 reads MDHEN; CDR2 reads SYDVKM. The CDR3 covers 11 residues. CDR3 sequence: CASLIDEKLFF. DNA of the CDR3: TGTGCCAGCCTTATTGATGAAAAACTGTTTTTT.

This rearrangement joins TRBV29-1 to TRBJ1-4, with 9 nucleotides matching TRBD1. This CDR3 is built from 14 residues. After removal of 6 bases from V and 8 bases from J, the junction contained 10 bases not matched to a gene. Per the germline V gene, CDR1 is SQVTM and CDR2 is ANQGSEA. The CDR3 nucleotides are TGCAGCGTCAAGACACAGGGGGCAAGCGAAAAACTGTTTTTT. It is translated as CSVKTQGASEKLFF.

CDR3 coding DNA: TGTGCCTGGACTCCGAGGGGGAGCTACGAGCAGTACTTC. Its translation is CAWTPRGSYEQYF. This sequence joins TRBV30 and TRBJ2-7; D perhaps matches TRBD1 (6 bases). Trimming took off 4 bases at V and 3 bases at J, with 13 bases between the two ends. CDR1 is GTSNPN and CDR2 is SVGIG in the germline V gene (reference sequence). The CDR3 covers 13 residues.

The chain links TRBV10-2 to TRBJ2-7; 9 nucleotides line up with TRBD1. V was clipped by 8 bases and J by 4 bases; unmatched bases: 0. CDR3 length: 11 residues. Germline V gene data show CDR1 as WSHSY and CDR2 as SAAADI. The CDR3 here is CASGTGYEQYF. The CDR3 nucleotides are TGCGCCAGCGGGACAGGGTACGAGCAGTACTTC.

The genes are TRBV5-4 and TRBJ1-1, with D perhaps TRBD1 (5 bases). The CDR3 sequence is 14 residues long. The V and J ends lost 0 bases and 10 bases respectively, with 16 bases between them. In germline, CDR1 is SGHNT, CDR2 YYREEE (reference sequence). The CDR3, as DNA: TGTGCCAGCAGCTTGGCGGGGGTTGACGGAGGAGCTTTCTTT. Translation: CASSLAGVDGGAFF.

In the case of this clone: The sample carries other DNA sequences with the same CDR3. The chain carries TRBV4-3 and TRBJ1-1; maybe TRBD1 (5 bases). V was pared by 0 bases and J by 6 bases, with 8 bases between. Germline loops: CDR1 LGHNA, CDR2 YSLEER. The CDR3 extends over 13 amino acids. The CDR3 sequence: CASSQDRVSEAFF. The DNA of the CDR3 is TGCGCCAGCAGCCAAGACAGGGTCTCTGAAGCTTTCTTT.

This rearrangement joins TRBV7-8 to TRBJ2-1; possible D gene TRBD2, 6 bases. The CDR3 is 13 residues long. CDR1 is SGHVS and CDR2 is FQNEAQ in the germline V gene. Trimming pared 5 bases from V and 9 bases from J, leaving 14 bases between. This chain's CDR3 is CASSLGTYSEQFF. The CDR3 DNA follows: TGTGCCAGCAGCCTTGGGACTTATAGTGAGCAGTTCTTC.

CDR3 bases: TGTGCCAGCAGCATTAGCGGGAGTCTGTACAATGAGCAGTTCTTC. Its translation: CASSISGSLYNEQFF. The rearrangement joins TRBV7-2 to TRBJ2-1; TRBD2 aligns across 9 bases. Looked up from germline, CDR1 is SGHTA and CDR2 is FQGNSA. V was clipped by 5 bases and J by 4 bases; unmatched bases: 6. The CDR3 is 15 amino acids.

In this sample, this clone turned up once. The rearrangement links TRBV9 to TRBJ1-2, with D tentatively TRBD1 (6 bases). V was cut by 1 base and J by 5 bases, with 15 bases left in between. CDR3 size: 15 residues. Germline V gives CDR1 SGDLS, CDR2 YYNGEE. The CDR3 DNA is TGTGCCAGCAGCGTAACATCGACAGGAGGTTATGGCTACACCTTC. Its translation is CASSVTSTGGYGYTF.

A few counts support this clone. This chain connects TRBV4-3 to TRBJ2-1; 10 bases line up with TRBD2. The CDR3 spans 16 residues. CDR1 is LGHNA, CDR2 YSLEER, per germline. The junction had 6 bases not matched to a gene; V was cut back by 0 bases and J by 7 bases. The CDR3 region is CASSQDPLAGVNEQFF. In nucleotides, the CDR3 is TGCGCCAGCAGCCAAGACCCCCTAGCGGGAGTTAATGAGCAGTTCTTC.

The V call is TRBV27, the J call TRBJ1-5; maybe TRBD1 (5 bases). CDR1 is MNHEY, CDR2 SMNVEV, per germline (reference sequence). V lost 4 bases and J 2 bases, leaving 9 bases between the germline ends. This CDR3 contains 14 residues. In DNA form, the CDR3 reads TGTGCCAGCAGTTCAGGGTTTGGCAATCAGCCCCAGCATTTT. This codes for CASSSGFGNQPQHF.

There are a few counts of this clone. The rearrangement links TRBV30 to TRBJ1-4; TRBD1 is a possible D gene (5 bases). The germline CDR1 and CDR2 sequences are GTSNPN and SVGIG (reference sequence). CDR3 length: 14 residues. Deletions cut 1 base from V and 11 bases from J, with 17 bases between. This CDR3 reads CAWSALAAAGKLFF. Written as DNA, the CDR3 is TGTGCCTGGAGTGCCTTGGCAGCCGCAGGGAAACTGTTTTTT.

V is TRBV6-2 or TRBV6-3 and J is TRBJ2-3; 7 positions match TRBD2. With 4 bases clipped from V and 3 bases from J, the junction kept 4 bases outside the gene matches. Per germline, CDR1 MNHEY and CDR2 SVGEGT. CDR3 length: 14 amino acids. CDR3 DNA: TGTGCCAGCAGTTGGACTAGTGGAACAGATACGCAGTATTTT. As protein: CASSWTSGTDTQYF.

J is TRBJ2-5 and V is TRBV11-2, with 7 bases that match TRBD1. J gave up 5 bases and V 5 bases, and 11 bases lay outside the gene matches. CDR1 SGHAT and CDR2 FQNNGV come from the germline V gene. The CDR3 spans 15 residues. CDR3 residues: CASSTGTVQGETQYF. CDR3 DNA: TGTGCCAGCAGCACCGGGACGGTACAGGGGGAGACCCAGTACTTC.